These 15 T cell receptor beta chains share one sample of origin, sequenced in a study of T cells in Graves' hyperthyroidism and ophthalmopathy. The CDR3 regions of TCR beta were amplified from RNA transcripts. When the TCR CDR3 underwent first-round RT-PCR, the HTBI primer set was used. TCRdb re-called the multiplex PCR reads with MiXCR, one entry per CDR3 protein. The repertoire holds about 480,000 distinct CDR3 sequences, with roughly a quarter as singletons. The specimen sequenced was blood. These receptors were taken from a woman in her 30s with Graves' ophthalmopathy.

This clonotype was found many times. CDR3 DNA: TGTGCCAGCAGAGGGACAGGGGGCTTCGGGGCCAACGTCCTGACTTTC. Its protein product is CASRGTGGFGANVLTF. This chain connects TRBV12-3 or TRBV12-4 to TRBJ2-6; TRBD1 matches 12 bases. The V and J ends lost 6 bases and 4 bases, in that order; junction bases with no gene match: 4. The CDR3 has 16 amino acids.

The sample holds a few counts of this clonotype. The chain is built from TRBV12-3 or TRBV12-4 and TRBJ2-2; 7 nucleotides line up with TRBD1. V dropped 10 bases and J dropped 1; count of bases not matched to a gene: 9. This CDR3 spans 15 amino acids. This CDR3 reads CATFYGTENTGELFF. The CDR3 nucleotides read TGTGCCACCTTTTACGGGACAGAGAACACCGGGGAGCTGTTTTTT.

This clonotype was recorded a few times. The J gene is TRBJ2-5, the V gene TRBV30, with TRBD1 matching 8 bases. Per germline, CDR1 GTSNPN and CDR2 SVGIG (reference sequence). With 2 bases clipped from V and 7 bases from J, the junction kept 12 bases outside the gene matches. The CDR3 length is 15 residues. For the CDR3, the DNA is TGTGCCTGGAGTCACAGGGGGGACACCGGCGGGACCCAGTACTTC. Encoded protein: CAWSHRGDTGGTQYF. Full variable domain (outside the CDR3, taken from reference TRBV30 and TRBJ2-5): SQTIHQWPATLVQPVGSPLSLECTVEGTSNPNLYWYRQAAGRGLQLLFYSVGIGQISSEVPQNLSASRPQDRQFILSSKKLLLSDSGFYLCAWSHRGDTGGTQYFGPGTRLLVL.

This sequence joins TRBV6-2 or TRBV6-3 and TRBJ2-2, with D tentatively TRBD1 (6 bases). The V end was cut by 2 bases, the J end by 0 bases, with 10 bases between. Germline CDR1 and CDR2: MNHEY and SVGEGT. This CDR3 has 16 amino acids. CDR3 in DNA: TGTGCCAGCAGTTACCCCGGGACAACGAACACCGGGGAGCTGTTTTTT. Its translation: CASSYPGTTNTGELFF.

This clonotype was counted at least ten times. This chain uses TRBV27 with TRBJ2-5, with TRBD2 matching over 8 bases. Trimming took 6 bases from V and 1 from J; bases not matched to a gene: 10. The germline CDR1 and CDR2 sequences are MNHEY and SMNVEV (reference sequence). The CDR3 loop spans 16 amino acids. CDR3 loop: CASSRGAGGLQETQYF. CDR3 sequence (DNA): TGTGCCAGCAGCCGGGGGGCGGGAGGACTCCAAGAGACCCAGTACTTC.

This clonotype was seen once. The chain has TRBV11-2 and TRBJ1-5; 7 positions match TRBD1. This CDR3 is built from 17 residues. Unmatched junction bases numbered 13, after V lost 4 bases and J lost 4 bases. Germline loops: CDR1 SGHAT, CDR2 FQNNGV. CDR3 nucleotide sequence: TGTGCCAGCAGCTCTATCACAGGGGCCAAAGGGAATCAGCCCCAGCATTTT. It codes for CASSSITGAKGNQPQHF.

The rearrangement joins TRBV6-5 to TRBJ2-7; 12 bases match TRBD1. The CDR3 has 14 residues. Per germline, CDR1 MNHEY and CDR2 SVGAGI. The V gene end was trimmed by 4 bases and the J gene end by 7 bases; junction bases not matched to a gene: 5. CDR3: CASSSGQGAWEQYF. DNA of the CDR3: TGTGCCAGCAGTTCGGGACAGGGGGCATGGGAGCAGTACTTC.

The chain is built from TRBV6-1 and TRBJ2-2; 10 bases are shared with TRBD2. The CDR3 consists of 16 residues. V was clipped by 6 bases and J by 5 bases; unmatched bases: 9. CDR1 is MNHNS and CDR2 is SASEGT in the germline V gene. This CDR3 reads CASRTSGRARTGELFF. CDR3 bases: TGTGCCAGCAGGACGAGCGGGAGGGCCAGAACCGGGGAGCTGTTTTTT.

This clonotype has ten or more counts. This chain joins TRBV9 and TRBJ2-7, with 10 bases aligning to TRBD1. Germline assignment: CDR1 SGDLS and CDR2 YYNGEE. The CDR3 runs to 15 residues. With 3 bases clipped from V and 1 base from J, the junction kept 4 bases outside the gene matches. CDR3 nucleotide sequence: TGTGCCAGCAGCGCCGGACAGGGGGGATCCTACGAGCAGTACTTC. Translating gives CASSAGQGGSYEQYF. Drawing the rest from reference TRBV9 and TRBJ2-7, the complete variable domain is DSGVTQTPKHLITATGQRVTLRCSPRSGDLSVYWYQQSLDQGLQFLIQYYNGEERAKGNILERFSAQQFPDLHSELNLSSLELGDSALYFCASSAGQGGSYEQYFGPGTRLTVT.

V usage is TRBV20-1 and J usage is TRBJ1-1; a weak D match, TRBD1 (6 bases). The CDR3 contains 14 residues. V shed 1 base and J shed 0 bases, with 9 bases lying between them. Germline V gene data show CDR1 as DFQATT and CDR2 as SNEGSKA (reference sequence). This chain's CDR3 is CSARVDSLNTEAFF. CDR3 bases: TGCAGTGCTAGAGTGGACAGCCTGAACACTGAAGCTTTCTTT.

This clonotype has at least ten counts. The V gene is TRBV20-1, the J gene TRBJ2-5, with D perhaps being TRBD1 or TRBD2 (7 bases each). This CDR3 spans 15 amino acids. V lost 4 bases to trimming and J lost 0 bases, with 15 bases between them. From germline, CDR1 is DFQATT and CDR2 SNEGSKA (reference sequence). CDR3 sequence: CSATSRGGYQETQYF. In nucleotides, the CDR3 is TGCAGTGCTACGAGCAGGGGGGGGTACCAAGAGACCCAGTACTTC.

This chain links TRBV6-1 with TRBJ1-2, with 9 bases lining up with TRBD1. Unmatched junction bases numbered 13, after V lost 5 bases and J lost 6 bases. CDR1 and CDR2 from the germline V gene are MNHNS and SASEGT. The CDR3 sequence is 16 residues long. The CDR3 is CASSQSYRDREHGYTF. The DNA for the CDR3 is TGTGCCAGCAGTCAATCATACCGGGACAGGGAACATGGCTACACCTTC.

In this sample, this clonotype turned up many times. The CDR3 loop is CASSFRRGEGGDTQYF. CDR3 nucleotides: TGCGCCAGCAGCTTTAGAAGGGGGGAGGGAGGAGATACGCAGTATTTT. J is TRBJ2-3 and V is TRBV5-1; D perhaps matches TRBD2 (7 bases). CDR1 is SGHRS and CDR2 is YFSETQ in the germline V gene. This CDR3 contains 16 residues. Trimming left V 2 bases short and J 5 bases short, with 18 bases between.

This clonotype has just one count. This sequence joins TRBV6-2 or TRBV6-3 and TRBJ2-2; 7 bases map to TRBD2. Germline V gives CDR1 MNHEY, CDR2 SVGEGT. CDR3 length: 14 residues. V was pared by 8 bases and J by 6 bases, with 9 bases of the junction left unmatched. For the CDR3, the DNA is TGTGCCAGCGCCGGAGCGGGAAGGTCCGGGGAGCTGTTTTTT. It codes for CASAGAGRSGELFF.

This clonotype was picked up many times. The rearrangement uses TRBV11-2 and TRBJ2-6; a possible D gene is TRBD2 (5 bases). From germline, CDR1 is SGHAT and CDR2 FQNNGV. V gave up 5 bases and J gave up 1 base, with 18 bases separating them. The CDR3 is 18 amino acids. The DNA for the CDR3 is TGTGCCAGCAGCCTTAGGACGGGGAGTAAATCTGGGGCCAACGTCCTGACTTTC. It codes for CASSLRTGSKSGANVLTF.